Following are 32 T cell receptor beta chains from one sample sequenced in a study of T cell responses to AZD1222 COVID-19 vaccine. TCRdb's table, derived via immunoSEQ multiplex PCR, lists solely in-frame clones and lacks some. The table has about 110,000 clones, over 80% seen once. The source was peripheral blood, collected on day 0 of AZD1222 vaccination. These receptor sequences come from an adult in good health.

The rearrangement links TRBV10-3 to TRBJ2-7, with 9 bases that match TRBD1. With 6 bases clipped from V and 2 bases from J, the junction kept 8 bases outside the gene matches. The CDR3 covers 15 residues. Germline CDR1 ENHRY, CDR2 SYGVKD. The CDR3 loop is CAIRMGQGITYEQYF. CDR3 sequence (DNA): TGTGCCATCAGGATGGGACAGGGAATAACCTACGAGCAGTACTTC.

This clone was counted a single time. The rearrangement uses TRBV7-8 and TRBJ1-2; D gene ambiguous. The V gene lost 4 bases and the J gene lost 0 bases, with 9 bases spanning the gap. Germline V gene data show CDR1 as SGHVS and CDR2 as FQNEAQ. The CDR3 is 14 amino acids. The CDR3 is CASSSLSTNYGYTF. The CDR3 DNA sequence: TGTGCCAGCAGCTCCCTTAGTACTAACTATGGCTACACCTTC.

The chain couples TRBV11-2 to TRBJ2-2; the D gene is possibly TRBD1 (6 bases). Germline values: CDR1 SGHAT, CDR2 FQNNGV. Trimming left V 3 bases short and J 6 bases short, with 14 bases between. The CDR3 loop spans 15 amino acids. CDR3 region: CASSFDRLDPGELFF. CDR3 bases: TGTGCCAGCAGCTTTGACAGGCTGGATCCCGGGGAGCTGTTTTTT.

This chain joins TRBV10-3 and TRBJ1-2; maybe TRBD1 (6 bases). CDR3 size: 15 residues. Deletions cut 4 bases from V and 7 bases from J, with 19 bases between. Per germline, CDR1 ENHRY and CDR2 SYGVKD. The CDR3 region is CAISVGEGGARGYTF. CDR3 bases: TGTGCCATCAGTGTCGGGGAGGGGGGGGCGCGTGGCTACACCTTC.

The V and J genes are TRBV7-9 and TRBJ2-6; the D gene is possibly TRBD1 (6 bases). The germline gives CDR1 SEHNR, CDR2 FQNEAQ (reference sequence). The ends were cut back, 4 bases at V and 0 bases at J, with 16 bases in the middle. The CDR3 spans 18 residues. In DNA form, the CDR3 reads TGTGCCAGCAGCTATGGACAGCCGGGCTTCTCTGGGGCCAACGTCCTGACTTTC. It translates to CASSYGQPGFSGANVLTF. The whole variable domain, remainder taken from reference TRBV7-9 and TRBJ2-6, is DTGVSQNPRHKITKRGQNVTFRCDPISEHNRLYWYRQTLGQGPEFLTYFQNEAQLEKSRLLSDRFSAERPKGSFSTLEIQRTEQGDSAMYLCASSYGQPGFSGANVLTFGAGSRLTVL.

The chain joins TRBV19 to TRBJ2-3; D may correspond to TRBD1 or TRBD2 (5 bases each). The CDR3 has 13 residues. Germline loops: CDR1 LNHDA, CDR2 SQIVND (reference sequence). Trimming took 8 bases from V and 8 from J, leaving 17 bases between them. The CDR3 region is CASSLSGQGTQYF. CDR3 DNA: TGTGCCAGTTCCCTCTCGGGGCAGGGTACGCAGTATTTT. The variable domain in full, with the rest retrieved from reference TRBV19 and TRBJ2-3, is DGGITQSPKYLFRKEGQNVTLSCEQNLNHDAMYWYRQDPGQGLRLIYYSQIVNDFQKGDIAEGYSVSREKKESFPLTVTSAQKNPTAFYLCASSLSGQGTQYFGPGTRLTVL.

The J gene is TRBJ1-2, the V gene TRBV4-3, with D uncertain. This CDR3 has 15 residues. V lost 0 bases to trimming and J lost 2 bases, with 10 bases between them. CDR1 is LGHNA, CDR2 YSLEER, per germline. As DNA, the CDR3 is TGCGCCAGCAGCCAAGATAGAGAGAACAACTATGGCTACACCTTC. Its translation: CASSQDRENNYGYTF.

The chain uses TRBV18 and TRBJ2-1; possibly TRBD2 for D (5 bases). The CDR3 consists of 15 residues. Germline CDR1 is KGHSH and CDR2 is LQKENI. V lost 1 base and J lost 5, with 12 bases in between. Here the CDR3 reads CASSPLYGNDNEQFF. The DNA for the CDR3 is TGTGCCAGCTCACCACTCTACGGGAACGACAATGAGCAGTTCTTC.

The gene calls are TRBV15 and TRBJ2-3; no clear D. Trimming took off 1 base at V and 3 bases at J, with 11 bases between the two ends. CDR1 is LNHNV and CDR2 is YYDKDF in the germline V gene (reference sequence). CDR3 length: 15 amino acids. CDR3 DNA: TGTGCCACCAGCAGAGGTCTAGAACGTACAGATACGCAGTATTTT. Protein product: CATSRGLERTDTQYF.

This sequence joins TRBV14 and TRBJ1-6; 7 bases fit TRBD1. V was pared by 6 bases and J by 8 bases, with 4 bases of the junction left unmatched. Germline assignment: CDR1 SGHDN and CDR2 FVKESK. CDR3 size: 13 residues. In DNA, the CDR3 is TGTGCCAGCAGTGGGACAGCCTATTCACCCCTCCACTTT. Its translation: CASSGTAYSPLHF.

This sequence joins TRBV30 and TRBJ1-3, with 7 nucleotides matching TRBD1. Per germline, CDR1 GTSNPN and CDR2 SVGIG (reference sequence). The V gene end was trimmed by 8 bases and the J gene end by 3 bases; junction bases not matched to a gene: 4. This CDR3 comprises 12 residues. The CDR3 spells CAGDRDGNTIYF. The DNA of the CDR3 is TGTGCCGGCGACAGGGATGGAAACACCATATATTTT.

CDR3 loop: CASGGVGTEAFF. DNA of the CDR3: TGTGCCAGCGGGGGAGTGGGCACTGAAGCTTTCTTT. The V gene is TRBV11-1, the J gene TRBJ1-1; tentative D call: TRBD1 (5 bases). The ends were cut back, 8 bases at V and 4 bases at J, with 11 bases in the middle. The CDR3 sequence is 12 residues long. The germline gives CDR1 SGHAT, CDR2 FQDESV (reference sequence).

Only one count was recorded for this clone. The chain recombines TRBV19 with TRBJ2-1, with a weak D call TRBD2 (6 bases). The CDR3 is 14 residues long. In germline, CDR1 is LNHDA, CDR2 SQIVND (reference sequence). V dropped 3 bases and J dropped 5 bases, with 11 bases sitting between them. Here the CDR3 DNA reads TGTGCCAGTAGTATCTCGCGGGGAGACAATGAGCAGTTCTTC. Amino acid sequence: CASSISRGDNEQFF.

The CDR3, as DNA: TGTGCCAGCAGTGATCAACCGGGACAAGCCTCTACGGGGCAGTTCTTC. The encoded protein is CASSDQPGQASTGQFF. The chain couples TRBV6-1 to TRBJ2-1; weak D call: TRBD1 (6 bases). Per the germline V gene, CDR1 is MNHNS and CDR2 is SASEGT. The CDR3 loop spans 16 amino acids. Trimming pared 3 bases from V and 12 bases from J, leaving 24 bases between.

This chain uses TRBV6-5 with TRBJ2-5; 7 positions match TRBD2. The length of the CDR3 is 15 residues. Germline CDR1 and CDR2: MNHEY and SVGAGI. V gave up 10 bases and J gave up 2 bases; unmatched junction bases: 13. The CDR3 sequence: CATKLAATYQETQYF. Here the CDR3 DNA reads TGTGCCACCAAGCTAGCGGCGACATATCAAGAGACCCAGTACTTC.

The chain uses TRBV6-5 and TRBJ1-5; D unresolved. Trimming pared 3 bases from V and 4 bases from J, leaving 7 bases between. The CDR3 has 13 amino acids. Germline assignment: CDR1 MNHEY and CDR2 SVGAGI. This CDR3 reads CASSYRNNQPQHF. DNA of the CDR3: TGTGCCAGCAGTTATAGGAATAATCAGCCCCAGCATTTT.

This sequence joins TRBV7-2 and TRBJ2-3; TRBD2 matches at 7 bases. CDR3 length: 16 amino acids. The germline V gene encodes CDR1 SGHTA and CDR2 FQGNSA. The V and J ends lost 2 bases and 8 bases, in that order; junction bases with no gene match: 13. The CDR3 DNA follows: TGTGCCAGCAGCTTAACCGGGACTGCAGGCGGGGGTACGCAGTATTTT. Amino acid sequence: CASSLTGTAGGGTQYF.

The chain has TRBV4-3 and TRBJ1-4, with D unresolved. Germline CDR1 and CDR2: LGHNA and YSLEER. There are 14 residues in the CDR3. Trimming removed 2 bases at V and 4 bases at J, with 8 bases between. The CDR3 nucleotides are TGCGCCAGCAGCCAAAATCCAGATAATGAAAAACTGTTTTTT. It translates to CASSQNPDNEKLFF.

The CDR3: CASSHSLQGDRPHF. The CDR3 bases are TGTGCCAGCAGCCACTCACTCCAGGGGGATCGGCCCCACTTT. The chain couples TRBV5-4 to TRBJ1-6, with 7 bases identical to TRBD1. With V trimmed by 4 bases and J by 18 bases, 16 bases remained unmatched. CDR3 length equals 14 residues. Germline V gives CDR1 SGHNT, CDR2 YYREEE (reference sequence).

This sequence joins TRBV19 and TRBJ1-6, with D tentatively TRBD1 (5 bases). Germline V gene sequence: CDR1 LNHDA, CDR2 SQIVND (reference sequence). V was trimmed by 4 bases and J by 7 bases, leaving 14 bases between them. This CDR3 region has 15 residues. The CDR3 spells CASSNPGRVNSPLHF. CDR3 DNA: TGTGCCAGTAGTAACCCCGGCAGGGTAAATTCACCCCTCCACTTT.

CDR3 nucleotide sequence: TGCAGCGTCGGGAGGAGTCAAGAGACCCAGTACTTC. Translating it yields CSVGRSQETQYF. The chain joins TRBV29-1 to TRBJ2-5, with 7 bases fitting TRBD2. The germline CDR1 and CDR2 sequences are SQVTM and ANQGSEA. Trimming took 6 bases from V and 2 from J; bases not matched to a gene: 3. The CDR3 has 12 amino acids.

The rearrangement uses TRBV7-2 and TRBJ2-4; unclear D gene. V lost 2 bases to trimming and J lost 5 bases, with 13 bases between them. The CDR3 covers 15 residues. Germline CDR1 SGHTA, CDR2 FQGNSA. CDR3 sequence: CASSLTSTRENIQYF. The CDR3 coding sequence is TGTGCCAGCAGCTTAACGTCAACAAGGGAAAACATTCAGTACTTC.

This clone was observed a single time. The rearrangement joins TRBV19 to TRBJ1-2, with 9 bases lining up with TRBD1. This CDR3 has 13 amino acids. Germline loops: CDR1 LNHDA, CDR2 SQIVND (reference sequence). J lost 6 bases, V lost 6 bases, and 5 bases had no gene match. The CDR3 region has the DNA TGTGCCAGTAGCGAGACAGGGGGGGATGGCTACACCTTC. It specifies CASSETGGDGYTF.

This chain uses TRBV6-5 with TRBJ1-3; no reliable D call. CDR3 length: 13 amino acids. The germline V gene has CDR1 MNHEY and CDR2 SVGAGI. The V and J ends lost 10 bases and 0 bases respectively, with 10 bases between them. CDR3 residues: CATTQTSGNTIYF. In DNA form, the CDR3 reads TGTGCCACGACACAGACCTCTGGAAACACCATATATTTT.

The chain combines TRBV5-6 with TRBJ1-1; 7 nucleotides align to TRBD1. The germline V gene has CDR1 SGHDT and CDR2 YYEEEE. There are 12 residues in the CDR3. Germline trimming cut 2 bases from V and 8 bases from J; bases unmatched to any gene: 3. In nucleotides, the CDR3 is TGTGCCAGCAGCTTAATGGGACAGGAAGCTTTCTTT. Protein sequence: CASSLMGQEAFF.

V and J are TRBV18 and TRBJ1-5, with D unclear. Germline V gene lookup returns CDR1 KGHSH and CDR2 LQKENI. CDR3 length equals 13 residues. Trimming stripped 2 bases from V and 7 bases from J, with 9 bases between. The CDR3 DNA reads as TGTGCCAGCTCACCAGGGGAGATCCAGCCCCAGCATTTT. The encoded protein is CASSPGEIQPQHF.

V usage is TRBV28 and J usage is TRBJ1-5, with D hard to call. Trimming cost V 2 bases and J 5 bases, with 4 bases left between them. CDR3 length: 12 amino acids. Germline assignment: CDR1 MDHEN and CDR2 SYDVKM. In nucleotides, the CDR3 is TGTGCCAGCAGTTTACTCCATCAGCCCCAGCATTTT. This translates into CASSLLHQPQHF.

The V and J genes are TRBV6-5 and TRBJ2-2; TRBD1 matches at 8 bases. Germline trimming cut 11 bases from V and 4 bases from J; bases unmatched to any gene: 9. There are 14 residues in the CDR3. CDR1 and CDR2 (germline): MNHEY, SVGAGI. CDR3 in amino acids: CAGGRGRGTGELFF. Here the CDR3 DNA reads TGTGCCGGAGGCAGGGGGCGCGGCACCGGGGAGCTGTTTTTT.

This sequence joins TRBV18 and TRBJ2-1, with D hard to call. CDR3 length: 13 residues. Germline CDR1 and CDR2: KGHSH and LQKENI. V shed 4 bases and J shed 5 bases, with 9 bases lying between them. The DNA for the CDR3 is TGTGCCAGCTCACAGCAGTCCGACAATGAGCAGTTCTTC. Protein: CASSQQSDNEQFF.

The V gene is TRBV6-5, the J gene TRBJ1-2, with 7 bases lining up with TRBD1. The CDR3 length is 13 residues. V trimming: 6 bases; J trimming: 4 bases; junction bases outside the gene matches: 5. Germline CDR1 reads MNHEY; CDR2 reads SVGAGI. DNA of the CDR3: TGTGCCAGCAGCGGGGACAGCTCCTATGGCTACACCTTC. It translates to CASSGDSSYGYTF.

CDR3 DNA: TGTGCCAGCAGTTCTAAGGGGGCAAGCGAGCAGTACTTC. Translating gives CASSSKGASEQYF. This chain joins TRBV12-3 or TRBV12-4 and TRBJ2-7; 7 positions agree with TRBD1. The V segment lost 4 bases and the J segment 6 bases; nucleotides outside the gene matches: 6. The CDR3 has 13 residues.

The chain carries TRBV29-1 and TRBJ2-3; D is unclear. V was clipped by 0 bases and J by 0 bases, with 4 bases between them. Germline V gene data show CDR1 as SQVTM and CDR2 as ANQGSEA. The CDR3 contains 13 residues. CDR3 loop: CSVEERSTDTQYF. In nucleotides, the CDR3 is TGCAGCGTTGAAGAGAGGAGCACAGATACGCAGTATTTT.